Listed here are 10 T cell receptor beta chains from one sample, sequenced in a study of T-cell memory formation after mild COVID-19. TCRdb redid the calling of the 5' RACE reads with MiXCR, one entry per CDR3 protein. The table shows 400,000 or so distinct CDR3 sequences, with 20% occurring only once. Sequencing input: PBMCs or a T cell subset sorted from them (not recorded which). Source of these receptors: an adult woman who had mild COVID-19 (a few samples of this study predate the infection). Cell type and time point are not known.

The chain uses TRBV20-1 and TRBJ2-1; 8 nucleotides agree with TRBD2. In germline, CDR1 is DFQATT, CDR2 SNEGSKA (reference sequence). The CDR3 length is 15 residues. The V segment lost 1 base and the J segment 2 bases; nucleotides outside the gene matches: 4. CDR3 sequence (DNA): TGCAGTGCTAGAGGACTAGCGCCGACCTACAATGAGCAGTTCTTC. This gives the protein CSARGLAPTYNEQFF.

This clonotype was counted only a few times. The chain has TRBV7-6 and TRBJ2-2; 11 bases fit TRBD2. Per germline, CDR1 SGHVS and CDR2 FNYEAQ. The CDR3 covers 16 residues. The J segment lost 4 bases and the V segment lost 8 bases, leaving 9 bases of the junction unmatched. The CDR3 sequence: CASGPYSGGATGELFF. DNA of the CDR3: TGTGCCAGCGGCCCCTATAGCGGGGGGGCCACCGGGGAGCTGTTTTTT.

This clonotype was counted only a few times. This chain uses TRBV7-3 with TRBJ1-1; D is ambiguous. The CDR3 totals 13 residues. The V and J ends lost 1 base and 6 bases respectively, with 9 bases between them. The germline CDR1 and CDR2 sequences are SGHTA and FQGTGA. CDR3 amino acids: CASSLKVGAEAFF. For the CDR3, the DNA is TGTGCCAGCAGCTTAAAGGTGGGAGCTGAAGCTTTCTTT.

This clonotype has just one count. The CDR3 nucleotides are TGTGCCAGCAGCTACTGGGGGGGGCCCGGTACGCAGTATTTT. Translation: CASSYWGGPGTQYF. This chain uses TRBV5-6 with TRBJ2-3, with D maybe TRBD2 (7 bases). Germline assignment: CDR1 SGHDT and CDR2 YYEEEE. This CDR3 has 14 residues. V was shortened by 3 bases and J by 8 bases, with 16 bases between the two germline ends.

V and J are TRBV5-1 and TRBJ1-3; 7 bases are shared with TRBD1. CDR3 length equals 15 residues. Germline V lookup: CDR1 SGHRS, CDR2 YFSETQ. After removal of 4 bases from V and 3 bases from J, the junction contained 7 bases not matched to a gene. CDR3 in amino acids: CASSKGTDDGNTIYF. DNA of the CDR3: TGCGCCAGCAGCAAAGGGACAGACGATGGAAACACCATATATTTT. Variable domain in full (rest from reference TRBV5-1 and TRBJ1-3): KAGVTQTPRYLIKTRGQQVTLSCSPISGHRSVSWYQQTPGQGLQFLFEYFSETQRNKGNFPGRFSGRQFSNSRSEMNVSTLELGDSALYLCASSKGTDDGNTIYFGEGSWLTVV.

The CDR3 is CATSDPAGKHHTTGELFF. CDR3 in DNA: TGTGCCACCAGTGATCCCGCCGGGAAACACCACACCACCGGGGAGCTGTTTTTT. The rearrangement links TRBV24-1 to TRBJ2-2; maybe TRBD2 (5 bases). CDR1 is KGHDR, CDR2 SFDVKD, per germline. This CDR3 has 18 amino acids. V was cut by 3 bases and J by 4 bases, with 20 bases left in between.

CDR3 in DNA: TGCAGTGCTAGTGAGGACCTGGGACTAGCGGGAAATGAGCAGTTCTTC. Residues: CSASEDLGLAGNEQFF. The rearrangement joins TRBV20-1 to TRBJ2-1, with TRBD2 identical over 13 bases. The CDR3 runs to 16 residues. Trimming cost V 3 bases and J 7 bases; bases outside gene matches: 9. Germline CDR1 reads DFQATT; CDR2 reads SNEGSKA (reference sequence).

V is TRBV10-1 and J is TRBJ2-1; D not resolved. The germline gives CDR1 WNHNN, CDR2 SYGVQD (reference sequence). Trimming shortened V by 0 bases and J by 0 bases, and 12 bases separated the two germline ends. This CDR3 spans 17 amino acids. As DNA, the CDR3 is TGCGCCAGCAGTGAGTCTAGGCAGGAGACCTCCTACAATGAGCAGTTCTTC. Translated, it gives CASSESRQETSYNEQFF.

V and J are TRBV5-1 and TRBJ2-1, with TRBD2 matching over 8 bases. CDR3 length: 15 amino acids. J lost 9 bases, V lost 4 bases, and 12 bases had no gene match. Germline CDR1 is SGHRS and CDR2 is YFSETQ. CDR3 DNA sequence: TGCGCCAGCAGCCTGGGGCTAGCGGGTGGGACTGAGCAGTTCTTC. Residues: CASSLGLAGGTEQFF.

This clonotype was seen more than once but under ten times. The chain's CDR3 is CASSSGLAAGANVLTF. CDR3 DNA sequence: TGTGCCAGCAGTTCCGGGCTCGCCGCTGGGGCCAACGTCCTGACTTTC. The genes are TRBV12-3 or TRBV12-4 and TRBJ2-6; D is undetermined. The length of the CDR3 is 16 residues. Trimming took 4 bases from V and 2 from J, leaving 12 bases between them.